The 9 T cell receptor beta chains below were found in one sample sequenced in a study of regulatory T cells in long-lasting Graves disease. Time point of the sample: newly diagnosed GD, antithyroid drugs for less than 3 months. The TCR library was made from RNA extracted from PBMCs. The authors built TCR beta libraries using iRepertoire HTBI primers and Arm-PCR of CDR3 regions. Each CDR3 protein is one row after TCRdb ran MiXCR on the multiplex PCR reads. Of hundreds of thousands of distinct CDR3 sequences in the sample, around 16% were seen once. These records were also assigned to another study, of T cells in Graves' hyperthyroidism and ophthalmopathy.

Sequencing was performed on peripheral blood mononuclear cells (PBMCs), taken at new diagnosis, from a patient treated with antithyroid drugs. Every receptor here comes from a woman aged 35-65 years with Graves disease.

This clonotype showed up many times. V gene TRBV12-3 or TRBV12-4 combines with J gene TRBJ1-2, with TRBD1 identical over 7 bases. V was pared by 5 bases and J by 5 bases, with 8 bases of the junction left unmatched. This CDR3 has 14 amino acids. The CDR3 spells CASSPGQSGYGYTF. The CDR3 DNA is TGTGCCAGCAGTCCGGGACAGTCCGGTTATGGCTACACCTTC.

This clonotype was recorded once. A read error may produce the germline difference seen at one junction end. The CDR3 DNA is TGTGCCAGATCACCCGACTCGAACACTGAAGCTTTCTTT. The encoded protein is CARSPDSNTEAFF. V is TRBV18 and J is TRBJ1-1; D gene unclear. Looked up from germline, CDR1 is KGHSH and CDR2 is LQKENI. The CDR3 is 13 amino acids. The entire variable domain, with the rest obtained from reference TRBV18 and TRBJ1-1, is as follows: NAGVMQNPRHLVRRRGQEARLRCSPMKGHSHVYWYRQLPEEGLKFMVYLQKENIIDESGMPKERFSAEFPKEGPSILRIQQVVRGDSAAYFCARSPDSNTEAFFGQGTRLTVV.

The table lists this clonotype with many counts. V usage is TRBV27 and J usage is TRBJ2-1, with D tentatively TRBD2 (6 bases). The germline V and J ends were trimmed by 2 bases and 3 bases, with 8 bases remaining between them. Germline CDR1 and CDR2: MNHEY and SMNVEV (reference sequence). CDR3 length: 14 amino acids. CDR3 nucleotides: TGTGCCAGCAGTTTAACTAGCAGCTACAATGAGCAGTTCTTC. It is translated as CASSLTSSYNEQFF.

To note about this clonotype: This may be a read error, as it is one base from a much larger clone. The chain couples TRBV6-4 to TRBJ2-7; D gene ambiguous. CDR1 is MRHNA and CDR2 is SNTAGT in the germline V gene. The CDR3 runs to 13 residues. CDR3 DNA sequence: TGTGCCAGCCAACGGGTCAGGTACTACGAGCAGCACTTC. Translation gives CASQRVRYYEQHF.

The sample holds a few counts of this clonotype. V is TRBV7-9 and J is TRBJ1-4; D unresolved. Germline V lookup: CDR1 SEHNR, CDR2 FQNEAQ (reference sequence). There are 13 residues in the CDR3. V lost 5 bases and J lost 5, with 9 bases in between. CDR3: CASSHPLNEKLFF. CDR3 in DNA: TGTGCCAGCAGCCACCCCTTAAATGAAAAACTGTTTTTT.

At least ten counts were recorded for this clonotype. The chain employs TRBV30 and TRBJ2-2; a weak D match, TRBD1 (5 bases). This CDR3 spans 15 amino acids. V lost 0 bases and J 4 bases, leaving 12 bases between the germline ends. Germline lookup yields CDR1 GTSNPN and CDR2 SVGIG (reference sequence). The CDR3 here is CAWSVGQGSTGELFF. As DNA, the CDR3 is TGTGCCTGGAGTGTTGGGCAGGGAAGCACCGGGGAGCTGTTTTTT. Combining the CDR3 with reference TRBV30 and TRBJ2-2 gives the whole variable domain SQTIHQWPATLVQPVGSPLSLECTVEGTSNPNLYWYRQAAGRGLQLLFYSVGIGQISSEVPQNLSASRPQDRQFILSSKKLLLSDSGFYLCAWSVGQGSTGELFFGEGSRLTVL.

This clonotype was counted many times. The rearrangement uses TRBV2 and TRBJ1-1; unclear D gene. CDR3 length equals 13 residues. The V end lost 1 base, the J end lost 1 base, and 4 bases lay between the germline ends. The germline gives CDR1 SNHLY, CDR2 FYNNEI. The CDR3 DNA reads TGTGCCAGCAGTGAAGATGCGAACACTGAAGCTTTCTTT. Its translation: CASSEDANTEAFF. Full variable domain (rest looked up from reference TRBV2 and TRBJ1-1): EPEVTQTPSHQVTQMGQEVILRCVPISNHLYFYWYRQILGQKVEFLVSFYNNEISEKSEIFDDQFSVERPDGSNFTLKIRSTKLEDSAMYFCASSEDANTEAFFGQGTRLTVV.

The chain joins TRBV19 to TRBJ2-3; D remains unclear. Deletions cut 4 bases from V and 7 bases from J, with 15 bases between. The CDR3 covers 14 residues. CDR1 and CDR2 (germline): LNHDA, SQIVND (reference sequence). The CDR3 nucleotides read TGTGCCAGTAGTAGTGGTCAAGAACTATATACGCAGTATTTT. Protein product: CASSSGQELYTQYF.

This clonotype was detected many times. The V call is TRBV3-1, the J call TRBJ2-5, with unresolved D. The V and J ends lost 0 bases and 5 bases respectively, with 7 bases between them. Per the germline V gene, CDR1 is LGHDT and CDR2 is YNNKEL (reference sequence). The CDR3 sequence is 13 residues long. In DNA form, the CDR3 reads TGTGCCAGCAGCCAAGATCCGGGCGAGACCCAGTACTTC. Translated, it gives CASSQDPGETQYF.